Many counts were recorded for the clone carrying this T cell receptor beta chain. The antigen is unknown. Unique molecular identifiers were incorporated when the TCRbeta library was constructed. Via MiXCR, TCRdb re-called the PCR reads, giving one row per CDR3 protein. Of roughly 240,000 distinct CDR3 sequences in the sample, around 7.5% were seen once. The germline V gene encodes CDR1 KGHSH and CDR2 LQKENI. V was trimmed by 2 bases and J by 6 bases, leaving 14 bases between them. The length of the CDR3 is 14 residues. The source of the sample is a study of T-cell reconstitution after alpha-beta-depleted transplantation in children. Regarding the study as a whole: Where some patients showed high TCRbeta diversity at day 60, it came from recipient T cells and thymic progenitors that had survived. Several hundred expanded graft clones reportedly were the source of alpha-beta T cells about two months after transplant.

The sequence was obtained from a male patient under 18 who had a stem cell transplant for acute lymphoblastic leukemia, so the T cells may come from the graft donor. This chain links TRBV18 with TRBJ2-7, with a tentative D call TRBD1 (6 bases). The sample in question was PBMCs, mostly from graft donor cells, obtained 180 days after TCRalphabeta/CD19-depleted stem cell transplant. CDR3 residues: CASSPESGQLEQYF. CDR3 sequence (DNA): TGTGCCAGCTCACCAGAATCTGGACAGCTCGAGCAGTACTTC.